These 26 T cell receptor beta chains were all obtained from the same sample, sequenced in a study of blood T cell repertoires in COVID-19. Assay: immunoSEQ multiplex PCR; the TCRdb copy retains only in-frame clones and omits some. The profile covers some 170,000 clones, with more than 80% appearing a single time and roughly 7.7% taken by the ten largest. Sequenced sample: peripheral blood. The receptors come from a woman aged 55-75 years with acute or convalescent COVID-19.

J is TRBJ1-1 and V is TRBV5-1, with D unresolved. The CDR3 is made up of 15 amino acids. Germline V gene data show CDR1 as SGHRS and CDR2 as YFSETQ. Trimming shortened V by 0 bases and J by 1 base, and 10 bases separated the two germline ends. CDR3 sequence reads: CASSLDGSGNTEAFF. The CDR3 region has the DNA TGCGCCAGCAGCTTGGACGGGTCGGGGAACACTGAAGCTTTCTTT.

The chain is built from TRBV10-3 and TRBJ1-1, with TRBD1 matching over 7 bases. This CDR3 has 13 amino acids. V shed 9 bases and J 1 base; nucleotides not matched to a gene: 5. CDR1 and CDR2 (germline): ENHRY, SYGVKD. The CDR3: CAITRQGNTEAFF. In DNA, the CDR3 is TGTGCCATAACACGACAGGGGAACACTGAAGCTTTCTTT.

The chain couples TRBV14 to TRBJ1-6; TRBD1 matches at 10 bases. Germline lookup yields CDR1 SGHDN and CDR2 FVKESK. J was trimmed by 5 bases and V by 5 bases; bases with no gene match: 9. The CDR3 sequence is 17 residues long. CDR3 DNA sequence: TGTGCCAGCAGCGCCAGACAGGGGGCATTTAATAATTCACCCCTCCACTTT. Its translation: CASSARQGAFNNSPLHF.

This clone showed up just once. The CDR3 DNA reads TGTGCCACCAGTGATGGGGGGTCCTACGAGCAGTACTTC. Protein: CATSDGGSYEQYF. V and J are TRBV24-1 and TRBJ2-7, with D maybe TRBD2 (6 bases). This CDR3 is 13 amino acids long. V lost 3 bases to trimming and J lost 1 base, with 6 bases between them. CDR1 KGHDR and CDR2 SFDVKD come from the germline V gene.

This chain links TRBV19 with TRBJ1-1; 7 bases align to TRBD1. The length of the CDR3 is 13 residues. The ends lost 4 bases at V and 5 bases at J; junction bases unmatched: 4. The germline CDR1 and CDR2 sequences are LNHDA and SQIVND (reference sequence). CDR3: CASSNQQGTEAFF. The CDR3 DNA is TGTGCCAGTAGTAACCAACAGGGGACTGAAGCTTTCTTT.

This chain links TRBV30 with TRBJ2-1, with D possibly being TRBD1 (6 bases). From germline, CDR1 is GTSNPN and CDR2 SVGIG (reference sequence). V lost 4 bases to trimming and J lost 0 bases, with 13 bases between them. CDR3 length: 15 residues. The CDR3 DNA reads as TGTGCCTGGACTTTCCAGGGGAGCTCCTACAATGAGCAGTTCTTC. It codes for CAWTFQGSSYNEQFF. Full variable domain (outside the CDR3, taken from reference TRBV30 and TRBJ2-1): SQTIHQWPATLVQPVGSPLSLECTVEGTSNPNLYWYRQAAGRGLQLLFYSVGIGQISSEVPQNLSASRPQDRQFILSSKKLLLSDSGFYLCAWTFQGSSYNEQFFGPGTRLTVL.

The CDR3: CASSVDSLRTEAFF. In nucleotides, the CDR3 is TGTGCCAGCAGCGTAGACAGCTTAAGAACTGAAGCTTTCTTT. This chain connects TRBV9 to TRBJ1-1; D is uncertain. V was clipped by 0 bases and J by 5 bases, with 11 bases between them. The V gene's germline CDR1 is SGDLS and CDR2 YYNGEE. The CDR3 extends over 14 amino acids.

The V gene is TRBV15, the J gene TRBJ1-2; 9 bases match TRBD1. J lost 1 base, V lost 0 bases, and 3 bases had no gene match. Germline CDR1 LNHNV, CDR2 YYDKDF (reference sequence). CDR3 length: 16 residues. This CDR3 is CATSRDMTGGNYGYTF. The CDR3 bases are TGTGCCACCAGCAGAGATATGACAGGGGGTAACTATGGCTACACCTTC.

This clone appeared a single time. V usage is TRBV5-1 and J usage is TRBJ2-3; 12 positions agree with TRBD2. CDR1 is SGHRS and CDR2 is YFSETQ in the germline V gene. V was clipped by 4 bases and J by 3 bases; unmatched bases: 3. The CDR3 is 15 residues long. CDR3: CASSEGLAGTDTQYF. In DNA, the CDR3 is TGCGCCAGCAGCGAGGGACTAGCGGGTACAGATACGCAGTATTTT.

The chain carries TRBV2 and TRBJ2-1, with 8 positions matching TRBD1. With 6 bases clipped from V and 12 bases from J, the junction kept 10 bases outside the gene matches. Germline CDR1 SNHLY, CDR2 FYNNEI. CDR3 length: 13 amino acids. CDR3 amino acids: CASSLPGQGVQFF. CDR3 DNA sequence: TGTGCCAGCAGCCTCCCAGGACAGGGCGTGCAGTTCTTC.

This clone came up once. The chain links TRBV7-9 to TRBJ1-2; a possible D gene is TRBD1 (6 bases). CDR1 and CDR2 (germline): SEHNR, FQNEAQ (reference sequence). The CDR3 consists of 15 residues. V lost 4 bases to trimming and J lost 2 bases, with 14 bases between them. CDR3 sequence reads: CASSSPGTLNYGYTF. The DNA of the CDR3 is TGTGCCAGCAGCTCCCCCGGGACACTAAACTATGGCTACACCTTC.

This clone has only one observation. CDR3 amino acids: CAISPGGERAGELFF. The CDR3 nucleotides are TGTGCCATCTCCCCAGGGGGAGAAAGGGCCGGGGAGCTGTTTTTT. The V and J genes are TRBV10-3 and TRBJ2-2; 7 bases agree with TRBD1. Germline CDR1 and CDR2: ENHRY and SYGVKD. This CDR3 has 15 residues. V gave up 8 bases and J gave up 6 bases; unmatched junction bases: 12.

This rearrangement joins TRBV18 to TRBJ1-1, with D tentatively TRBD1 (6 bases). The CDR3 sequence is 13 residues long. Per the germline V gene, CDR1 is KGHSH and CDR2 is LQKENI. V gave up 5 bases and J gave up 2 bases, with 9 bases separating them. The CDR3 DNA is TGTGCCAGCTCAGGACAGTTAAACACTGAAGCTTTCTTT. Residues: CASSGQLNTEAFF.

This clone was picked up a small number of times. The V call is TRBV6-2 or TRBV6-3, the J call TRBJ2-3; perhaps TRBD2 as D (5 bases). The V and J ends lost 2 bases and 3 bases respectively, with 6 bases between them. This CDR3 contains 13 residues. CDR1 is MNHEY and CDR2 is SVGEGT in the germline V gene. CDR3 nucleotides: TGTGCCAGCAGTTACGGGAGAACAGATACGCAGTATTTT. Amino acid sequence: CASSYGRTDTQYF.

V gene TRBV11-2 combines with J gene TRBJ1-2; possibly TRBD1 for D (5 bases). V dropped 5 bases and J dropped 4 bases, with 14 bases sitting between them. The germline V gene encodes CDR1 SGHAT and CDR2 FQNNGV. The CDR3 runs to 14 residues. This CDR3 reads CASSPIGGGYGYTF. DNA of the CDR3: TGTGCCAGCAGCCCTATTGGCGGGGGCTATGGCTACACCTTC. Full variable domain (outside the CDR3, taken from reference TRBV11-2 and TRBJ1-2): EAGVAQSPRYKIIEKRQSVAFWCNPISGHATLYWYQQILGQGPKLLIQFQNNGVVDDSQLPKDRFSAERLKGVDSTLKIQPAKLEDSAVYLCASSPIGGGYGYTFGSGTRLTVV.

The sample holds a few counts of this clone. The chain links TRBV28 to TRBJ1-1; the match to TRBD1 covers 10 bases. The CDR3 runs 13 residues. Germline V CDR1 and CDR2: MDHEN, SYDVKM. V was clipped by 7 bases and J by 5 bases; unmatched bases: 4. The CDR3 nucleotides are TGTGCCAGCACCTCGGGACAGGGGACTGAAGCTTTCTTT. Protein product: CASTSGQGTEAFF.

This chain links TRBV28 with TRBJ1-2, with a tentative D call TRBD1 (6 bases). The length of the CDR3 is 12 residues. Looked up from germline, CDR1 is MDHEN and CDR2 is SYDVKM. Deletions cut 8 bases from V and 3 bases from J, with 10 bases between. The DNA of the CDR3 is TGTGCCAGCGGAGGACAGTACTATGGCTACACCTTC. It specifies CASGGQYYGYTF.

J is TRBJ2-3 and V is TRBV15; a possible D gene is TRBD2 (6 bases). Trimming left V 1 base short and J 4 bases short, with 18 bases between. The CDR3 length is 17 residues. CDR1 and CDR2 (germline): LNHNV, YYDKDF (reference sequence). The CDR3 bases are TGTGCCACCAGCAGAGTCCCCGGGCGGGGACGGGCAGATACGCAGTATTTT. Translation: CATSRVPGRGRADTQYF.

V is TRBV15 and J is TRBJ2-5; 12 nucleotides match TRBD2. The CDR3 sequence is 17 residues long. V was clipped by 3 bases and J by 2 bases; unmatched bases: 7. Looked up from germline, CDR1 is LNHNV and CDR2 is YYDKDF (reference sequence). DNA for the CDR3: TGTGCCACCAGCAGGGTCCGAACTAGCGGGAGGCAAGAGACCCAGTACTTC. Protein: CATSRVRTSGRQETQYF.

This clone was counted between two and nine times. This sequence joins TRBV20-1 and TRBJ1-2; possible D gene TRBD1, 6 bases. This CDR3 region has 13 residues. Germline CDR1 is DFQATT and CDR2 is SNEGSKA (reference sequence). V shed 3 bases and J shed 2 bases, with 10 bases lying between them. The CDR3 is CSASVRGNYGYTF. CDR3 nucleotide sequence: TGCAGTGCTAGTGTCAGGGGCAACTATGGCTACACCTTC.

The V and J genes are TRBV6-5 and TRBJ1-2; D is ambiguous. Deletions cut 0 bases from V and 5 bases from J, with 10 bases between. There are 14 residues in the CDR3. Germline CDR1 is MNHEY and CDR2 is SVGAGI. CDR3 protein: CASSYSRPGYGYTF. The CDR3 DNA follows: TGTGCCAGCAGTTACTCGAGGCCGGGGTATGGCTACACCTTC.

The chain joins TRBV7-8 to TRBJ2-1, with 11 nucleotides matching TRBD2. CDR1 and CDR2 (germline): SGHVS, FQNEAQ. This CDR3 spans 21 amino acids. V lost 0 bases, J lost 3 bases, and 16 bases stayed unmatched. The chain's CDR3 is CASSLADQGLADFQVYNEQFF. For the CDR3, the DNA is TGTGCCAGCAGCTTAGCGGACCAGGGACTAGCGGATTTTCAAGTCTACAATGAGCAGTTCTTC.

This clone was observed a handful of times. The chain recombines TRBV5-4 with TRBJ1-1; 10 bases agree with TRBD1. The CDR3 sequence is 14 residues long. V gave up 1 base and J gave up 4 bases; unmatched junction bases: 1. Germline V CDR1 and CDR2: SGHNT, YYREEE (reference sequence). CDR3 sequence: CASSLWTGGTEAFF. CDR3 DNA sequence: TGTGCCAGCAGCTTGTGGACAGGGGGCACTGAAGCTTTCTTT.

The J gene is TRBJ1-4, the V gene TRBV19; D is ambiguous. Germline CDR1 is LNHDA and CDR2 is SQIVND (reference sequence). The CDR3 contains 13 residues. V dropped 3 bases and J dropped 8 bases, with 10 bases sitting between them. The CDR3 sequence: CASSIYQAEKLFF. CDR3 bases: TGTGCCAGTAGTATTTACCAGGCCGAAAAACTGTTTTTT.

V usage is TRBV10-2 and J usage is TRBJ1-4; no reliable D call. Trimming pared 4 bases from V and 6 bases from J, leaving 15 bases between. This CDR3 contains 15 residues. Germline V gives CDR1 WSHSY, CDR2 SAAADI. CDR3 sequence reads: CASSGGTGLHEKLFF. DNA for the CDR3: TGCGCCAGCAGTGGTGGTACCGGACTACATGAAAAACTGTTTTTT.

The chain recombines TRBV29-1 with TRBJ1-2; 10 bases match TRBD1. The V and J ends lost 2 bases and 4 bases, in that order; junction bases with no gene match: 7. This CDR3 comprises 15 residues. Germline assignment: CDR1 SQVTM and CDR2 ANQGSEA. The CDR3 loop is CSVENRGQGSYGYTF. CDR3 DNA sequence: TGCAGCGTTGAAAATAGGGGACAGGGGAGCTATGGCTACACCTTC.